The 26 T cell receptor beta chains given below trace back to one sample, sequenced in a study of OX40 agonist ivuxolimab in advanced cancers. Here immunoSEQ multiplex PCR was the method, and the copy in TCRdb shows in-frame clones only, minus some. The data hold around 75,000 clones, with roughly nine tenths observed a single time. The specimen was CD4+ or CD8+ T cells sorted from blood, collected in a trial of the OX40 agonist ivuxolimab. These TCRs come from an adult with an advanced solid tumor such as melanoma, head and neck, liver or kidney cancer.

This clone was picked up a small number of times. The chain combines TRBV29-1 with TRBJ1-1; D not resolved. CDR1 is SQVTM and CDR2 is ANQGSEA in the germline V gene. The CDR3 is 12 amino acids. V gave up 3 bases and J gave up 0 bases, with 5 bases separating them. This CDR3 reads CSVDRLNTEAFF. The CDR3 DNA follows: TGCAGCGTTGATCGGCTGAACACTGAAGCTTTCTTT.

This chain uses TRBV20-1 with TRBJ2-4; D unresolved. This CDR3 has 10 amino acids. V shed 3 bases and J shed 8 bases, with 5 bases lying between them. The germline gives CDR1 DFQATT, CDR2 SNEGSKA (reference sequence). The CDR3 DNA is TGCAGTGCTAGTTTGCACATTCAGTACTTC. Translating gives CSASLHIQYF.

The sample holds a few counts of this clone. The chain is built from TRBV5-6 and TRBJ2-5; a weak D match, TRBD2 (7 bases). This CDR3 has 13 residues. Trimming removed 3 bases at V and 8 bases at J, with 14 bases between. Germline V gene sequence: CDR1 SGHDT, CDR2 YYEEEE. CDR3: CASSWGPAGTQYF. CDR3 sequence (DNA): TGTGCCAGCAGCTGGGGGCCAGCGGGAACCCAGTACTTC.

The rearrangement uses TRBV4-1 and TRBJ2-3; either TRBD1 or TRBD2 may supply D (5 bases each). The CDR3 is 17 amino acids. Between the trimmed V and J ends, which lost 4 bases and 2 bases, there was a span of 19 bases. CDR1 is MGHRA and CDR2 is YSYEKL in the germline V gene. CDR3 coding DNA: TGCGCCAGCAGCCGCCCGGGACGCCCCACCGACACAGATACGCAGTATTTT. Encoded protein: CASSRPGRPTDTDTQYF.

The chain employs TRBV11-3 and TRBJ2-5, with 9 bases fitting TRBD2. Germline trimming cut 1 base from V and 5 bases from J; bases unmatched to any gene: 8. Germline CDR1 reads SGHNT; CDR2 reads YENEEA. The CDR3 is made up of 16 amino acids. CDR3 DNA: TGTGCCAGCAGCTTAGGCGCTAGCGGGATGATGGAGACCCAGTACTTC. Protein sequence: CASSLGASGMMETQYF.

The chain carries TRBV5-1 and TRBJ2-3; 16 bases are shared with TRBD2. The CDR3 totals 17 residues. The germline gives CDR1 SGHRS, CDR2 YFSETQ. With V trimmed by 4 bases and J by 5 bases, 7 bases remained unmatched. CDR3 sequence reads: CASSPGTSGGAIDTQYF. CDR3 nucleotide sequence: TGCGCCAGCAGCCCCGGGACTAGCGGGGGGGCAATAGATACGCAGTATTTT. Full variable domain (remainder filled in from reference TRBV5-1 and TRBJ2-3): KAGVTQTPRYLIKTRGQQVTLSCSPISGHRSVSWYQQTPGQGLQFLFEYFSETQRNKGNFPGRFSGRQFSNSRSEMNVSTLELGDSALYLCASSPGTSGGAIDTQYFGPGTRLTVL.

The chain carries TRBV15 and TRBJ2-1; possibly TRBD2 for D (7 bases). The CDR3 consists of 13 residues. Germline CDR1 is LNHNV and CDR2 is YYDKDF (reference sequence). V shed 2 bases and J shed 9 bases, with 11 bases lying between them. The DNA for the CDR3 is TGTGCCACCAGCAGACCGGGGGGCGGTGAGCAGTTCTTC. As protein: CATSRPGGGEQFF.

The chain couples TRBV5-1 to TRBJ1-1; D is ambiguous. Trimming removed 4 bases at V and 10 bases at J, with 20 bases between. The germline V gene encodes CDR1 SGHRS and CDR2 YFSETQ. The CDR3 consists of 14 residues. CDR3 nucleotides: TGCGCCAGCAGCCCAACCGTCGAGCGGCCGGGAGCTTTCTTT. This encodes CASSPTVERPGAFF.

Written as DNA, the CDR3 is TGCGCCAGCAGCTTCTTTAATAGCCAGGAGACCCAGTACTTC. Protein: CASSFFNSQETQYF. V gene TRBV5-1 combines with J gene TRBJ2-5; unclear D gene. The germline V gene encodes CDR1 SGHRS and CDR2 YFSETQ. Trimming pared 2 bases from V and 5 bases from J, leaving 13 bases between. This CDR3 comprises 14 residues.

J is TRBJ2-3 and V is TRBV27, with D perhaps matching TRBD1 or TRBD2 (6 bases each). There are 18 residues in the CDR3. Trimming took 5 bases from V and 3 from J, leaving 24 bases between them. CDR1 and CDR2 from the germline V gene are MNHEY and SMNVEV (reference sequence). Written as DNA, the CDR3 is TGTGCCAGCAGTCGGCGCATACGGGAGAGGGGGGTGACAGATACGCAGTATTTT. It codes for CASSRRIRERGVTDTQYF.

The V and J genes are TRBV2 and TRBJ1-1, with 7 bases matching TRBD1. V shed 4 bases and J 3 bases; nucleotides not matched to a gene: 8. Germline V gives CDR1 SNHLY, CDR2 FYNNEI. The length of the CDR3 is 15 residues. CDR3 protein: CASSGAGGLYTEAFF. The CDR3 DNA follows: TGTGCCAGCAGTGGAGCAGGGGGTTTATACACTGAAGCTTTCTTT.

The chain has TRBV10-2 and TRBJ2-3; possibly TRBD1 for D (5 bases). Germline values: CDR1 WSHSY, CDR2 SAAADI. The CDR3 has 13 amino acids. V dropped 3 bases and J dropped 2 bases, with 6 bases sitting between them. The CDR3 DNA sequence: TGCGCCAGCAGTGACAGGGACACAGATACGCAGTATTTT. This gives the protein CASSDRDTDTQYF.

V usage is TRBV5-1 and J usage is TRBJ2-7; D may be TRBD2 (6 bases). Per the germline V gene, CDR1 is SGHRS and CDR2 is YFSETQ. The CDR3 is 14 residues long. The V end was cut by 3 bases, the J end by 2 bases, with 12 bases between. For the CDR3, the DNA is TGCGCCAGCAGCTACGCTGCGGGGCCCTACGAGCAGTACTTC. The encoded protein is CASSYAAGPYEQYF.

This clone was observed a single time. The chain links TRBV5-4 to TRBJ1-1, with D perhaps matching TRBD1 (6 bases). This CDR3 spans 15 amino acids. Per germline, CDR1 SGHNT and CDR2 YYREEE (reference sequence). V lost 4 bases to trimming and J lost 0 bases, with 13 bases between them. CDR3 sequence (DNA): TGTGCCAGCAGCCTATCGGGACACATGAACACTGAAGCTTTCTTT. This encodes CASSLSGHMNTEAFF.

The chain recombines TRBV5-1 with TRBJ2-3, with D possibly being TRBD2 (6 bases). Germline assignment: CDR1 SGHRS and CDR2 YFSETQ. Trimming cost V 1 base and J 4 bases, with 25 bases left between them. This CDR3 contains 19 residues. The CDR3 sequence: CASSLRSLHSGVGADTQYF. The CDR3 DNA reads TGCGCCAGCAGCTTGAGATCCCTACACTCGGGGGTAGGGGCAGATACGCAGTATTTT.

The chain links TRBV5-1 to TRBJ2-3; 11 bases fit TRBD2. V lost 0 bases, J lost 5 bases, and 5 bases stayed unmatched. Germline V lookup: CDR1 SGHRS, CDR2 YFSETQ. The CDR3 has 16 residues. The CDR3 loop is CASSLVAGGEGDTQYF. CDR3 nucleotide sequence: TGCGCCAGCAGCTTGGTAGCGGGAGGGGAAGGAGATACGCAGTATTTT.

V is TRBV4-2 and J is TRBJ2-1, with D perhaps assigned TRBD1 or TRBD2 (5 bases each). Per germline, CDR1 LGHNA and CDR2 YNFKEQ. V was pared by 7 bases and J by 0 bases, with 13 bases between. The CDR3 consists of 15 residues. The CDR3 protein is CASNRDASSYNEQFF. CDR3 nucleotide sequence: TGTGCCAGCAACCGGGACGCGAGCTCCTACAATGAGCAGTTCTTC.

The gene calls are TRBV4-2 and TRBJ2-7; the D call may be TRBD1 or TRBD2 (5 bases each). The CDR3 length is 16 residues. Deletions cut 0 bases from V and 7 bases from J, with 19 bases between. CDR1 LGHNA and CDR2 YNFKEQ come from the germline V gene. This chain's CDR3 is CASSQDSPDRGREQYF. DNA of the CDR3: TGTGCCAGCAGCCAAGATTCCCCCGACAGAGGGCGAGAGCAGTACTTC.

The chain uses TRBV5-4 and TRBJ2-3; 7 nucleotides agree with TRBD2. Germline V gene sequence: CDR1 SGHNT, CDR2 YYREEE (reference sequence). The length of the CDR3 is 17 residues. With V trimmed by 3 bases and J by 6 bases, 16 bases remained unmatched. CDR3 nucleotides: TGTGCCAGCAGCTCGGGGCCTGGCGGGAGCGCCGCGGATACGCAGTATTTT. Amino acid sequence: CASSSGPGGSAADTQYF. Filled out from reference TRBV5-4 and TRBJ2-3, the complete variable domain reads ETGVTQSPTHLIKTRGQQVTLRCSSQSGHNTVSWYQQALGQGPQFIFQYYREEENGRGNFPPRFSGLQFPNYSSELNVNALELDDSALYLCASSSGPGGSAADTQYFGPGTRLTVL.

The genes are TRBV7-2 and TRBJ1-6; D call uncertain. There are 13 residues in the CDR3. V was clipped by 7 bases and J by 2 bases, with 6 bases between them. CDR1 and CDR2 (germline): SGHTA, FQGNSA. CDR3 DNA: TGTGCCAGCACCCGAACCTATAATTCACCCCTCCACTTT. Its translation is CASTRTYNSPLHF.

The chain joins TRBV28 to TRBJ1-2; a weak D match, TRBD1 (5 bases). Germline-derived CDR1 and CDR2 are MDHEN and SYDVKM. The CDR3 sequence is 13 residues long. Trimming removed 6 bases from V and 8 bases from J, with 16 bases in between. CDR3 sequence (DNA): TGTGCCAGCAGAAGGGACGGTCGAAGGGGCTACACCTTC. This translates into CASRRDGRRGYTF.

This clone was seen once. The chain is built from TRBV2 and TRBJ1-4; D perhaps matches TRBD1 (6 bases). The V gene's germline CDR1 is SNHLY and CDR2 FYNNEI. V lost 7 bases and J lost 1, with 13 bases in between. The CDR3 runs to 15 residues. The CDR3 nucleotides read TGTGCCAGCACCCAGCAACAGGGAACTAATGAAAAACTGTTTTTT. Translation gives CASTQQQGTNEKLFF.

The chain couples TRBV7-9 to TRBJ2-7, with D possibly matching TRBD2 (5 bases). V shed 5 bases and J shed 4 bases, with 15 bases lying between them. Germline assignment: CDR1 SEHNR and CDR2 FQNEAQ (reference sequence). The CDR3 length is 14 residues. The CDR3 sequence is CASSGGTVGYEQYF. CDR3 nucleotide sequence: TGTGCCAGCAGCGGAGGCACTGTTGGTTACGAGCAGTACTTC.

CDR3 sequence reads: CASSRFRQPQHF. CDR3 DNA: TGTGCCAGCAGTCGTTTCCGTCAGCCCCAGCATTTT. The chain joins TRBV28 to TRBJ1-5; unclear D gene. Trimming cost V 5 bases and J 6 bases, with 8 bases left between them. The germline CDR1 and CDR2 sequences are MDHEN and SYDVKM. This CDR3 region has 12 residues.

The chain employs TRBV10-3 and TRBJ1-1, with 9 bases fitting TRBD1. Germline CDR1 reads ENHRY; CDR2 reads SYGVKD. CDR3 length: 14 amino acids. Losses at the gene ends were 4 bases for V and 2 bases for J; bases not matched to a gene: 2. This chain's CDR3 is CAISVDRGNTEAFF. Here the CDR3 DNA reads TGTGCCATCAGTGTGGACAGGGGCAACACTGAAGCTTTCTTT.

The chain employs TRBV7-8 and TRBJ2-5; D gene unclear. The CDR3 has 13 residues. V lost 8 bases and J lost 1, with 11 bases in between. Germline values: CDR1 SGHVS, CDR2 FQNEAQ. CDR3 loop: CASSPGLQETQYF. Written as DNA, the CDR3 is TGTGCCAGCTCCCCTGGGCTCCAAGAGACCCAGTACTTC.